The 14 T cell receptor beta chains below come from one sample, sequenced in a study of radiation and T cells in renal cell carcinoma. Time point described: blood 4 weeks post-SBRT, at nephrectomy. Documented treatment: 15 Gy SBRT to primary tumor, nephrectomy 4 weeks later. The assay was immunoSEQ multiplex PCR, and TCRdb's table has in-frame clones only and misses some. The repertoire has some 46,000 clones, 65% to 85% of them found once; the top ten carry less than 35%. The sequencing used blood, collected from a patient whose treatment included radiotherapy and nephrectomy. These receptors were obtained from a woman between 65 and 79 years old with renal cell carcinoma.

V gene TRBV5-8 combines with J gene TRBJ2-3; a weak D match, TRBD1 (6 bases). Trimming pared 0 bases from V and 4 bases from J, leaving 12 bases between. This CDR3 is built from 15 residues. CDR1 is SGHTS, CDR2 YDEGEE, per germline. In DNA, the CDR3 is TGTGCCAGCAGCTTGGGCGGACCAGGGGCAGATACGCAGTATTTT. Its protein is CASSLGGPGADTQYF.

This clone appeared a single time. V gene TRBV4-2 combines with J gene TRBJ2-7; TRBD1 matches 7 bases. The V segment lost 0 bases and the J segment 1 base; nucleotides outside the gene matches: 6. Germline CDR1 reads LGHNA; CDR2 reads YNFKEQ. The CDR3 contains 16 residues. As DNA, the CDR3 is TGTGCCAGCAGCCAAGAGTCGACAGGGTCTTCCTACGAGCAGTACTTC. It specifies CASSQESTGSSYEQYF.

In nucleotides, the CDR3 is TGTGCCAGCAGCTCCCCAGGGGCTTCGAACTATGGCTACACCTTC. Translating gives CASSSPGASNYGYTF. This chain links TRBV6-1 with TRBJ1-2; a weak D match, TRBD1 (6 bases). The CDR3 has 15 residues. Trimming shortened V by 6 bases and J by 2 bases, and 16 bases separated the two germline ends. Germline CDR1 MNHNS, CDR2 SASEGT.

The J gene is TRBJ1-1, the V gene TRBV5-6; 7 bases line up with TRBD1. CDR3 size: 17 residues. The germline V gene has CDR1 SGHDT and CDR2 YYEEEE. V trimming: 4 bases; J trimming: 3 bases; junction bases outside the gene matches: 15. This CDR3 reads CASSHKWTGRRDTEAFF. The CDR3 DNA is TGTGCCAGCAGCCATAAATGGACAGGCCGCAGGGACACTGAAGCTTTCTTT.

This sequence joins TRBV28 and TRBJ2-7, with D perhaps TRBD2 (6 bases). Germline V gene data show CDR1 as MDHEN and CDR2 as SYDVKM. V was cut by 5 bases and J by 3 bases, with 14 bases left in between. This CDR3 spans 14 amino acids. The CDR3 spells CASSPPRDFYEQYF. CDR3 coding DNA: TGTGCCAGCAGTCCACCCCGGGACTTCTACGAGCAGTACTTC. The full variable domain, with the rest looked up from reference TRBV28 and TRBJ2-7, is DVKVTQSSRYLVKRTGEKVFLECVQDMDHENMFWYRQDPGLGLRLIYFSYDVKMKEKGDIPEGYSVSREKKERFSLILESASTNQTSMYLCASSPPRDFYEQYFGPGTRLTVT.

The V and J genes are TRBV5-1 and TRBJ2-1; D gene ambiguous. This CDR3 is built from 13 residues. The V end lost 3 bases, the J end lost 9 bases, and 13 bases lay between the germline ends. Germline V gene data show CDR1 as SGHRS and CDR2 as YFSETQ. The CDR3 spells CASSSISLSEQFF. As DNA, the CDR3 is TGCGCCAGCAGCTCGATTTCTTTGAGTGAGCAGTTCTTC.

This clone was counted a few times. In DNA form, the CDR3 reads TGTGCCACCAGCGGGCAGGGGTGGAACACTGAAGCTTTCTTT. It specifies CATSGQGWNTEAFF. The chain has TRBV15 and TRBJ1-1; D may be TRBD1 (6 bases). The ends were cut back, 5 bases at V and 1 base at J, with 11 bases in the middle. Germline lookup yields CDR1 LNHNV and CDR2 YYDKDF (reference sequence). The CDR3 spans 14 residues.

V and J are TRBV11-2 and TRBJ2-7; D not certain. Germline V CDR1 and CDR2: SGHAT, FQNNGV. V lost 6 bases and J lost 1, with 10 bases in between. The CDR3 extends over 13 amino acids. In DNA form, the CDR3 reads TGTGCCAGCAGGACCCACGAGTCCTACGAGCAGTACTTC. It yields the protein CASRTHESYEQYF.

The rearrangement links TRBV7-8 to TRBJ2-3; a weak D match, TRBD2 (6 bases). CDR1 and CDR2 (germline): SGHVS, FQNEAQ. Trimming pared 1 base from V and 8 bases from J, leaving 16 bases between. This CDR3 region has 15 residues. CDR3 loop: CASSLGSYTSSTQYF. CDR3 in DNA: TGTGCCAGCAGCTTAGGATCCTACACTAGCAGTACGCAGTATTTT.

The rearrangement joins TRBV4-3 to TRBJ2-1; the match to TRBD2 covers 13 bases. From germline, CDR1 is LGHNA and CDR2 YSLEER. V gave up 1 base and J gave up 8 bases; unmatched junction bases: 8. This CDR3 is built from 17 residues. DNA of the CDR3: TGCGCCAGCAGCCAAGGAACTAGCGGGAGGGCCGATGATGAGCAGTTCTTC. The encoded protein is CASSQGTSGRADDEQFF.

The CDR3 is CASSDPGHPANYGYTF. The CDR3 nucleotides read TGTGCCAGTAGTGATCCGGGTCACCCAGCTAACTATGGCTACACCTTC. The chain recombines TRBV19 with TRBJ1-2; D remains ambiguous. Trimming cost V 5 bases and J 0 bases, with 16 bases left between them. There are 16 residues in the CDR3. Germline V lookup: CDR1 LNHDA, CDR2 SQIVND (reference sequence).

The rearrangement links TRBV10-3 to TRBJ2-7; TRBD1 matches 8 bases. Germline V gene sequence: CDR1 ENHRY, CDR2 SYGVKD. J was trimmed by 4 bases and V by 4 bases; bases with no gene match: 9. The CDR3 is 15 amino acids. The chain's CDR3 is CAISGQGALGYEQYF. CDR3 nucleotides: TGTGCCATCAGTGGGCAGGGGGCTCTCGGGTACGAGCAGTACTTC.

The chain recombines TRBV19 with TRBJ2-7; D is ambiguous. V lost 5 bases to trimming and J lost 2 bases, with 13 bases between them. The CDR3 has 14 amino acids. Germline values: CDR1 LNHDA, CDR2 SQIVND (reference sequence). The CDR3 nucleotides read TGTGCCAGTAGTCCCCTGGGAAGCACCTACGAGCAGTACTTC. As protein: CASSPLGSTYEQYF.

The chain has TRBV10-3 and TRBJ2-7, with D possibly being TRBD2 (5 bases). The CDR3 totals 15 residues. V was trimmed by 1 base and J by 5 bases, leaving 15 bases between them. The germline V gene encodes CDR1 ENHRY and CDR2 SYGVKD. The CDR3 protein is CAISEFEGATHEQYF. The DNA of the CDR3 is TGTGCCATCAGTGAGTTTGAGGGAGCCACCCACGAGCAGTACTTC.